This TCR beta chain derives from a study of blood T cells in healthy people across ages. Next came a second PCR, run for about 7 to 11 cycles, which used a sample-barcoded 5' primer along with a J-beta primer mix. TCRdb reprocessed the 5' RACE reads via MiXCR and lists one record per CDR3 protein. This sample has 700,000 or so distinct CDR3 sequences, with 20% to 25% found just once. For this clonotype: At one end, the junction sequence differs from germline, possibly due to a read error.

CDR3 length: 15 residues. The germline V gene has CDR1 DFQATT and CDR2 SNEGSKA (reference sequence). The TCR comes from a man aged 70-80 years in good health. Sequencing was done on a sample of blood. The chain recombines TRBV20-1 with TRBJ2-3; 8 bases fit TRBD1. Here the CDR3 reads CCAREQGVSTDTQYF. For the CDR3, the DNA is TGCTGTGCTAGGGAACAGGGGGTTAGCACAGATACGCAGTATTTT.